These 24 T cell receptor beta chains originate from one sample sequenced in a study of T cell responses to AZD1222 COVID-19 vaccine. Method: immunoSEQ multiplex PCR; TCRdb's copy keeps in-frame clones and lacks some. The data hold approximately 61,000 clones, with around 82% observed a single time. The sequencing used peripheral blood, collected 28 days after the second AZD1222 dose. The receptor source for this set is an adult who received the AZD1222 COVID-19 vaccine.

V gene TRBV28 combines with J gene TRBJ2-7; TRBD1 is a possible D gene (6 bases). Trimming left V 6 bases short and J 3 bases short, with 15 bases between. Germline CDR1 reads MDHEN; CDR2 reads SYDVKM. The CDR3 has 14 amino acids. The CDR3 DNA is TGTGCCAGCAGGGGGGACATCGGAGGCTACGAGCAGTACTTC. The encoded protein is CASRGDIGGYEQYF.

This clone was counted between two and nine times. The gene calls are TRBV5-1 and TRBJ1-2, with TRBD1 as a possible D gene (5 bases). The CDR3 is made up of 12 amino acids. Per germline, CDR1 SGHRS and CDR2 YFSETQ. Trimming left V 4 bases short and J 6 bases short, with 10 bases between. CDR3 protein: CASSPGGDGYTF. CDR3 DNA: TGCGCCAGCAGCCCGGGGGGTGATGGCTACACCTTC.

The chain is built from TRBV7-8 and TRBJ1-2; TRBD1 agrees at 9 bases. Trimming at V came to 5 bases and at J to 8 bases, leaving 6 bases not matched to a gene. Germline CDR1 is SGHVS and CDR2 is FQNEAQ. The CDR3 contains 13 residues. CDR3 bases: TGTGCCAGCAGCCCGGGGACAGGGAGCGGCTACACCTTC. This gives the protein CASSPGTGSGYTF.

The V and J genes are TRBV19 and TRBJ1-5, with 7 positions matching TRBD1. The V segment lost 11 bases and the J segment 4 bases; nucleotides outside the gene matches: 8. The CDR3 loop spans 13 amino acids. In germline, CDR1 is LNHDA, CDR2 SQIVND (reference sequence). CDR3 sequence: CASKSGGNQPQHF. Written as DNA, the CDR3 is TGTGCCTCCAAGTCAGGGGGTAATCAGCCCCAGCATTTT.

V is TRBV7-6 and J is TRBJ1-4; possible D gene TRBD1, 5 bases. Germline V gene sequence: CDR1 SGHVS, CDR2 FNYEAQ. The CDR3 length is 15 residues. V was cut by 3 bases and J by 6 bases, with 14 bases left in between. Here the CDR3 DNA reads TGTGCCAGCAGCTTCCAGGGTTCAGTGGATGAAAAACTGTTTTTT. Its protein product is CASSFQGSVDEKLFF.

The gene calls are TRBV7-2 and TRBJ2-3, with 7 bases aligning to TRBD2. The junction had 4 bases not matched to a gene; V was cut back by 2 bases and J by 2 bases. This CDR3 is 15 amino acids long. Per the germline V gene, CDR1 is SGHTA and CDR2 is FQGNSA. CDR3 bases: TGTGCCAGCAGCTTATTTGCGGGAGTCACAGATACGCAGTATTTT. Its protein is CASSLFAGVTDTQYF.

This chain links TRBV4-3 with TRBJ2-3; D is unclear. The ends were cut back, 4 bases at V and 4 bases at J, with 9 bases in the middle. Germline V gene sequence: CDR1 LGHNA, CDR2 YSLEER. This CDR3 has 13 residues. The CDR3 reads CASSLVGADTQYF. In DNA, the CDR3 is TGCGCCAGCAGCCTGGTTGGAGCAGATACGCAGTATTTT.

In regard to this clone: The junction differs from germline at one of its ends, possibly a read error. The V call is TRBV15, the J call TRBJ2-1; no definite D call. The length of the CDR3 is 13 residues. The V gene's germline CDR1 is LNHNV and CDR2 YYDKDF (reference sequence). CDR3 amino acids: CATSRGGDAEPFF. Written as DNA, the CDR3 is TGTGCCACCAGCAGAGGTGGGGATGCCGAGCCGTTCTTC.

The chain combines TRBV18 with TRBJ1-4; TRBD1 aligns across 7 bases. Germline-derived CDR1 and CDR2 are KGHSH and LQKENI. With V trimmed by 3 bases and J by 8 bases, 6 bases remained unmatched. The CDR3 length is 14 residues. The CDR3 loop is CASSPRQGYEKLFF. The CDR3 DNA reads TGTGCCAGCTCACCTCGACAGGGTTACGAAAAACTGTTTTTT.

The chain carries TRBV6-5 and TRBJ1-1, with unresolved D. V was cut by 7 bases and J by 4 bases, with 13 bases left in between. The germline V gene encodes CDR1 MNHEY and CDR2 SVGAGI. This CDR3 is 13 amino acids long. This CDR3 is CASKGFSGTEAFF. The CDR3 DNA reads as TGTGCCAGCAAGGGTTTTAGTGGCACTGAAGCTTTCTTT.

The chain joins TRBV12-3 or TRBV12-4 to TRBJ1-1; D call uncertain. This CDR3 is 12 amino acids long. The ends were cut back, 1 base at V and 8 bases at J, with 8 bases in the middle. In nucleotides, the CDR3 is TGTGCCAGCAGTTTAGTTAAGTGGGAAGCTTTCTTT. It is translated as CASSLVKWEAFF.

The CDR3 coding sequence is TGTGCCAGTAGTTCCCCCCCCGGACAGGTCACCGGGGAGCTGTTTTTT. Residues: CASSSPPGQVTGELFF. This rearrangement joins TRBV19 to TRBJ2-2, with 7 positions matching TRBD1. Trimming cost V 5 bases and J 4 bases; bases outside gene matches: 10. The CDR3 is 16 residues long. CDR1 and CDR2 from the germline V gene are LNHDA and SQIVND (reference sequence).

V usage is TRBV6-4 and J usage is TRBJ2-3; D not resolved. The CDR3 is made up of 13 amino acids. V lost 2 bases and J lost 4, with 7 bases in between. CDR1 is MRHNA, CDR2 SNTAGT, per germline. The CDR3 bases are TGTGCCAGCAGTGACGGCCCCGCAGATACGCAGTATTTT. Translated: CASSDGPADTQYF.

V usage is TRBV29-1 and J usage is TRBJ2-7; D gene ambiguous. Germline V CDR1 and CDR2: SQVTM, ANQGSEA. The CDR3 contains 13 residues. Trimming removed 5 bases at V and 2 bases at J, with 13 bases between. In DNA form, the CDR3 reads TGCAGCGTTTCGGTCACAAGCACCTACGAGCAGTACTTC. Amino acid sequence: CSVSVTSTYEQYF.

Here the CDR3 reads CASRGAPGTGGAWSNQPQHF. The CDR3 region has the DNA TGTGCCAGCAGAGGCGCCCCGGGGACAGGGGGCGCCTGGAGCAATCAGCCCCAGCATTTT. J is TRBJ1-5 and V is TRBV27, with 12 bases fitting TRBD1. The ends lost 6 bases at V and 1 base at J; junction bases unmatched: 16. This CDR3 is 20 amino acids long. In germline, CDR1 is MNHEY, CDR2 SMNVEV (reference sequence).

Comments on this clone: Other DNA sequences in the sample encode the same CDR3. The V call is TRBV18, the J call TRBJ2-7, with no clear D. V dropped 0 bases and J dropped 2 bases, with 8 bases sitting between them. This CDR3 is 14 amino acids long. From germline, CDR1 is KGHSH and CDR2 LQKENI. Here the CDR3 DNA reads TGTGCCAGCTCACCACCGAGTTTACCCTACGAGCAGTACTTC. It translates to CASSPPSLPYEQYF.

V and J are TRBV5-1 and TRBJ1-6; 7 bases line up with TRBD1. J gave up 3 bases and V 0 bases, and 6 bases lay outside the gene matches. The CDR3 has 17 amino acids. Germline V lookup: CDR1 SGHRS, CDR2 YFSETQ. The CDR3 sequence is CASSLEIQGVYNSPLHF. CDR3 sequence (DNA): TGCGCCAGCAGCTTGGAGATTCAGGGGGTCTATAATTCACCCCTCCACTTT.

DNA of the CDR3: TGTGCCAGCTCACCGAACCTGGGCGGAGGGGCGAACACTGAAGCTTTCTTT. Translating gives CASSPNLGGGANTEAFF. The chain employs TRBV18 and TRBJ1-1; TRBD1 is a possible D gene (5 bases). V gave up 3 bases and J gave up 1 base, with 18 bases separating them. The CDR3 loop spans 17 amino acids. CDR1 and CDR2 from the germline V gene are KGHSH and LQKENI.

Only one count was recorded for this clone. The chain recombines TRBV7-8 with TRBJ2-2; the D gene is possibly TRBD2 (5 bases). Germline CDR1 and CDR2: SGHVS and FQNEAQ. The CDR3 is 15 residues long. V gave up 5 bases and J gave up 2 bases, with 12 bases separating them. CDR3 protein: CASSKERPNTGELFF. DNA for the CDR3: TGTGCCAGCAGCAAGGAGCGGCCAAACACCGGGGAGCTGTTTTTT.

The count of this clone is one. The CDR3 DNA sequence: TGCGCCAGCAGCCCGACTAGCGGGAGAAACGAGCAGTACTTC. This sequence encodes CASSPTSGRNEQYF. The chain links TRBV4-1 to TRBJ2-7, with 12 bases fitting TRBD2. The trim removed 4 bases at V and 5 bases at J, leaving 3 bases unmatched. In germline, CDR1 is MGHRA, CDR2 YSYEKL. The CDR3 spans 14 residues.

This rearrangement joins TRBV6-5 to TRBJ1-5, with no clear D. Germline lookup yields CDR1 MNHEY and CDR2 SVGAGI. V was clipped by 2 bases and J by 6 bases, with 5 bases between them. This CDR3 contains 12 residues. For the CDR3, the DNA is TGTGCCAGCAGTTACCCCGGTCAGCCCCAGCATTTT. Protein sequence: CASSYPGQPQHF.

This chain's CDR3 is CASSQEMGGETQYF. CDR3 DNA sequence: TGTGCCAGCAGCCAAGAAATGGGGGGAGAGACCCAGTACTTC. The V and J genes are TRBV3-1 (or the pseudogene TRBV3-2) and TRBJ2-5; tentative D call: TRBD2 (6 bases). The germline gives CDR1 LGHDT, CDR2 YNNKEL (reference sequence). V lost 0 bases and J lost 4, with 9 bases in between. The CDR3 spans 14 residues.

The chain is built from TRBV9 and TRBJ2-2, with D possibly matching TRBD2 (6 bases). Trimming left V 1 base short and J 7 bases short, with 17 bases between. Per germline, CDR1 SGDLS and CDR2 YYNGEE. The CDR3 is 16 residues long. The CDR3 nucleotides read TGTGCCAGCAGCGTAAGAATACTAGCAAAGGGCGGGGAGCTGTTTTTT. Translated, it gives CASSVRILAKGGELFF.

The V gene is TRBV6-2 or TRBV6-3, the J gene TRBJ1-2; 9 bases map to TRBD1. The germline gives CDR1 MNHEY, CDR2 SVGEGT. The CDR3 sequence is 15 residues long. Trimming cost V 2 bases and J 7 bases; bases outside gene matches: 8. The CDR3 DNA reads TGTGCCAGCAGTTACACAGGGGGCCTACCACCTGGCTACACCTTC. Translated: CASSYTGGLPPGYTF.